This TCR beta chain was sequenced during a study of post-analysis software for immune sequencing data. Unique-molecular-identifier-tagged TCR beta cDNA libraries were used. TCRdb reprocessed the PCR reads with MiXCR, giving one entry per CDR3 protein. The data show over 700,000 distinct CDR3 sequences, 25% to 30% seen once. This receptor was obtained from a girl aged 5 to 17 with multiple sclerosis. The sequencing sample was made of blood.

The chain's CDR3 is CASSDRVTDTQYF. CDR3 in DNA: TGTGCCAGCAGTGACAGGGTTACAGATACGCAGTATTTT. The chain is built from TRBV2 and TRBJ2-3, with D possibly TRBD1 on 5 matching bases. There are 13 residues in the CDR3. Trimming cost V 3 bases and J 3 bases, with 7 bases left between them. Germline V lookup: CDR1 SNHLY, CDR2 FYNNEI. The variable domain in full, with the rest retrieved from reference TRBV2 and TRBJ2-3, is EPEVTQTPSHQVTQMGQEVILRCVPISNHLYFYWYRQILGQKVEFLVSFYNNEISEKSEIFDDQFSVERPDGSNFTLKIRSTKLEDSAMYFCASSDRVTDTQYFGPGTRLTVL.